The T cell receptor beta chain under discussion was sequenced for a study of identical twins. Trimming left V 3 bases short and J 5 bases short, with 16 bases between. Germline CDR1 MDHEN, CDR2 SYDVKM. The CDR3 consists of 16 residues. From the 5' RACE reads, TCRdb called clonotypes with MiXCR, one entry per CDR3 protein. Among hundreds of thousands of distinct CDR3 sequences, about 20% were seen once, and the ten largest hold about 4.5%. As regards this clonotype: The target antigen is unknown.

Findings and limits, study-wide: Twins showed weaker excess sharing in their beta out-of-frame sequences.

These data are also associated with another study on T cells expressing NK-cell markers. That source notes: Cells sorted as CD3+CD56+NKG2C+, CD3+CD56+NKG2C- and CD3+CD56-NKG2C+ T cells supplied the TCR beta repertoires. In several experiments, sorting was confined to alpha-beta TCR T cells through use of an anti-gamma-delta TCR antibody.

The origin of this receptor is a woman aged 18-35 years in good health. The V call is TRBV28, the J call TRBJ2-2, with TRBD2 as a possible D gene (6 bases). Sequencing was carried out using PBMCs. Here the CDR3 DNA reads TGTGCCAGCAGTTTTTGGGCAGGGAGGTGGACCGGGGAGCTGTTTTTT. It encodes CASSFWAGRWTGELFF.